This is a list of T cell receptor beta chains from one sample in a study of T cells in Graves' hyperthyroidism and ophthalmopathy. TCRdb re-called the multiplex PCR reads through MiXCR, storing one row per CDR3 protein. The profile covers some 800,000 distinct CDR3 sequences, with more than 30% appearing a single time and 8.9% taken by the ten largest. Sequencing was carried out using blood. The receptors here all came from a man aged 18 to 30 with Graves' hyperthyroidism. Each CDR3 is given with its conserved first and last residue. Fields, in order: D gene, V gene, J gene, clone size, CDR3 protein, CDR3 DNA. A D gene is named only where the DNA matches it firmly. Clone size is given for some rows only: seen once, a few or many times, or a class if the clone is expanded.

D: NA
V: TRBV9
J: TRBJ2-2
size: few
CDR3: CASRTGDYTGELFF
DNA: TGTGCCAGCAGAACGGGGGACTACACCGGGGAGCTGTTTTTT

D: NA
V: TRBV11-3
J: TRBJ1-1
size: NA
CDR3: CASTLVQGNTEAFF
DNA: TGTGCCAGCACCCTCGTCCAGGGTAACACTGAAGCTTTCTTT

D: TRBD1
V: TRBV7-9
J: TRBJ1-6
size: few
CDR3: CASSGTALFYNSPLHF
DNA: TGTGCCAGCAGCGGGACAGCCCTCTTCTATAATTCACCCCTCCACTTT

D: TRBD2
V: TRBV7-4
J: TRBJ2-5
size: NA
CDR3: CASSYTTGGLAGETQYF
DNA: TGTGCCAGCAGCTACACGACAGGGGGACTAGCGGGAGAGACCCAGTACTTC

D: NA
V: TRBV7-9
J: TRBJ1-2
size: NA
CDR3: CASSQDSLQGYGYTF
DNA: TGCGCCAGCAGCCAAGATAGCCTCCAGGGGTATGGCTACACCTTC

D: TRBD1
V: TRBV6-1
J: TRBJ1-1
size: few
CDR3: CASSGIRDRPEAFF
DNA: TGTGCCAGCAGTGGGATCCGGGACAGACCTGAAGCTTTCTTT

D: TRBD1
V: TRBV2
J: TRBJ1-6
size: many
CDR3: CASNPSGQKSQPLHF
DNA: TGTGCCAGCAATCCATCGGGACAGAAAAGCCAACCCCTCCACTTT

D: TRBD1
V: TRBV7-9
J: TRBJ2-7
size: many
CDR3: CASSLTQGVNEQYF
DNA: TGTGCCAGCAGCTTAACACAGGGGGTTAACGAGCAGTACTTC

D: NA
V: TRBV19
J: TRBJ1-1
size: few
CDR3: CASSVLGNPAFF
DNA: TGTGCCAGTAGTGTATTGGGCAACCCAGCTTTCTTT

D: TRBD1
V: TRBV24-1
J: TRBJ1-5
size: once
CDR3: CATSDPGQGAFQPQHF
DNA: TGTGCCACCAGTGATCCTGGACAGGGGGCGTTTCAGCCCCAGCATTTT

D: NA
V: TRBV5-6
J: TRBJ1-6
size: many
CDR3: CASSLVGEADSPLHF
DNA: TGTGCCAGCAGCTTGGTTGGGGAGGCGGATTCACCCCTCCACTTT

D: NA
V: TRBV10-3
J: TRBJ2-7
size: many
CDR3: CAISDWKEQYF
DNA: TGTGCCATCAGTGATTGGAAAGAGCAGTACTTC

D: NA
V: TRBV10-3
J: TRBJ2-5
size: many
CDR3: CAISDGAETQYF
DNA: TGTGCCATCAGTGATGGAGCAGAGACCCAGTACTTC

D: NA
V: TRBV9
J: TRBJ2-2
size: NA
CDR3: CASRPPPADPALGTGELFF
DNA: TGTGCCAGCAGACCCCCCCCCGCCGACCCCGCCCTGGGAACCGGGGAGCTGTTTTTT